This T cell receptor beta chain was sequenced in a study of T cell responses to AZD1222 COVID-19 vaccine. Only in-frame clones appear in the TCRdb table, and some are missing; sequencing was by immunoSEQ multiplex PCR. The table lists 90,000 to 100,000 clones, 70% to 90% of them singletons. V trimming: 4 bases; J trimming: 7 bases; junction bases outside the gene matches: 5. The CDR3 consists of 13 residues. CDR1 and CDR2 (germline): SGHNT, YYREEE (reference sequence). Findings of the study overall: Spike as a whole was targeted by vaccine-associated CD4 TCRs, dominant at 160-218 and 743-854. The sample set comprised mostly white British donors with more females, and clonal diversity was possibly underestimated.

Comment on this clone: Its antigen is unknown.

This TCR was recovered from an adult in good health. The material sequenced was peripheral blood, taken on day 0 of AZD1222 vaccination. The chain carries TRBV5-4 and TRBJ1-3; 7 positions match TRBD1. This CDR3 reads CASSKDRENTIYF. CDR3 DNA: TGTGCCAGCAGCAAAGACAGGGAGAACACCATATATTTT.